This T cell receptor beta chain was found in a study of OX40 agonist ivuxolimab in advanced cancers. General study findings and limits: Doses of 0.1 to 3.0 mg/kg were accompanied by clonal expansion of CD4+ and CD8+ blood T cells by week 6.

Trimming cost V 4 bases and J 5 bases; bases outside gene matches: 8. The germline CDR1 and CDR2 sequences are SEHNR and FQNEAQ (reference sequence). The CDR3 runs to 14 residues. A word on this clone: The target antigen is unknown.

Some clones are missing from TCRdb's copy, which holds only in-frame ones; the method was immunoSEQ multiplex PCR. The profile covers about 76,000 clones, with 84% appearing a single time and under 8.5% taken by the ten largest. J is TRBJ2-7 and V is TRBV7-9; 7 positions match TRBD1. Sequences were derived from CD4+ or CD8+ T cells sorted from blood, sampled in a trial of the OX40 agonist ivuxolimab. This clonotype originated in an adult with an advanced solid tumor such as melanoma, head and neck, liver or kidney cancer. In DNA, the CDR3 is TGTGCCAGCAGCTCAGCTCGACAGGGCCACGAGCAGTACTTC. Protein: CASSSARQGHEQYF. Drawing the rest from reference TRBV7-9 and TRBJ2-7, the complete variable domain is DTGVSQNPRHKITKRGQNVTFRCDPISEHNRLYWYRQTLGQGPEFLTYFQNEAQLEKSRLLSDRFSAERPKGSFSTLEIQRTEQGDSAMYLCASSSARQGHEQYFGPGTRLTVT.